This entry lists 29 T cell receptor beta chains sequenced from one sample in a study of shared clonotypes between healthy human individuals. Clones were read by immunoSEQ multiplex PCR, and TCRdb kept only the in-frame ones, dropping some. The sample has 2 million to 2.5 million clones, 90% to 96% seen once. Source material: naive CD4+ T cells sorted from blood. The subset is: CD45RA+ positively selected. All receptors derive from a man between 18 and 29 years old in good health.

The gene calls are TRBV5-1 and TRBJ2-7; 9 nucleotides line up with TRBD1. The CDR3 length is 15 residues. V dropped 4 bases and J dropped 4; count of bases not matched to a gene: 9. Germline CDR1 and CDR2: SGHRS and YFSETQ. The CDR3 bases are TGCGCCAGCAGCCCGGACAGGGGAGAATGGTACGAGCAGTACTTC. It translates to CASSPDRGEWYEQYF.

This chain joins TRBV25-1 and TRBJ1-1; no reliable D call. V was trimmed by 5 bases and J by 4 bases, leaving 17 bases between them. In germline, CDR1 is MGHDK, CDR2 SYGVNS. The CDR3 is made up of 15 amino acids. The DNA of the CDR3 is TGTGCCAGCAGTCCGAGAAGGACGGGGAGCACTGAAGCTTTCTTT. It is translated as CASSPRRTGSTEAFF. The full variable domain, its missing parts supplied by reference TRBV25-1 and TRBJ1-1, is EADIYQTPRYLVIGTGKKITLECSQTMGHDKMYWYQQDPGMELHLIHYSYGVNSTEKGDLSSESTVSRIRTEHFPLTLESARPSHTSQYLCASSPRRTGSTEAFFGQGTRLTVV.

The chain combines TRBV5-1 with TRBJ1-1; tentatively, D is TRBD1 (6 bases). The CDR3 covers 14 residues. Germline CDR1 reads SGHRS; CDR2 reads YFSETQ. Trimming took off 3 bases at V and 3 bases at J, with 12 bases between the two ends. The CDR3 region is CASSYTGPDTEAFF. DNA for the CDR3: TGCGCCAGCAGCTACACAGGGCCCGACACTGAAGCTTTCTTT.

This clone was observed a handful of times. This rearrangement joins TRBV30 to TRBJ1-5; D is unclear. V gave up 7 bases and J gave up 0 bases, with 10 bases separating them. The CDR3 sequence is 13 residues long. Germline loops: CDR1 GTSNPN, CDR2 SVGIG (reference sequence). The chain's CDR3 is CAYSRGSNQPQHF. The CDR3 DNA is TGTGCCTACTCTCGGGGTAGCAATCAGCCCCAGCATTTT.

The genes are TRBV4-2 and TRBJ2-2; no reliable D call. Germline V gives CDR1 LGHNA, CDR2 YNFKEQ. V dropped 6 bases and J dropped 4 bases, with 12 bases sitting between them. The CDR3 covers 14 residues. The CDR3 DNA reads as TGTGCCAGCAGTCCGCCCGGGCGCACCGGGGAGCTGTTTTTT. This sequence encodes CASSPPGRTGELFF.

The rearrangement links TRBV27 to TRBJ2-3; TRBD1 or TRBD2 may be the D gene (5 bases each). Trimming took 6 bases from V and 2 from J, leaving 18 bases between them. The CDR3 consists of 16 residues. Germline V lookup: CDR1 MNHEY, CDR2 SMNVEV (reference sequence). The CDR3 protein is CASRGLAAEFTDTQYF. CDR3 DNA: TGTGCCAGCAGGGGGCTAGCAGCGGAATTCACAGATACGCAGTATTTT.

This clone was counted once. The gene calls are TRBV28 and TRBJ2-7, with TRBD1 matching 11 bases. In germline, CDR1 is MDHEN, CDR2 SYDVKM. The CDR3 is 18 amino acids. After removal of 4 bases from V and 2 bases from J, the junction contained 13 bases not matched to a gene. The CDR3 loop reads CASSSAFDGQGAPYEQYF. As DNA, the CDR3 is TGTGCCAGCAGTTCCGCCTTCGACGGACAGGGGGCACCCTACGAGCAGTACTTC.

The chain carries TRBV6-5 and TRBJ1-1; D uncertain. V was pared by 2 bases and J by 4 bases, with 11 bases between. The CDR3 has 14 residues. Germline lookup yields CDR1 MNHEY and CDR2 SVGAGI. CDR3 sequence (DNA): TGTGCCAGCAGTTACAGGGAGCAAGGCACTGAAGCTTTCTTT. Amino acid sequence: CASSYREQGTEAFF.

The chain uses TRBV7-9 and TRBJ2-7; tentative D call: TRBD1 (6 bases). The CDR3 totals 14 residues. From germline, CDR1 is SEHNR and CDR2 FQNEAQ (reference sequence). Trimming removed 4 bases at V and 6 bases at J, with 16 bases between. The DNA of the CDR3 is TGTGCCAGCAGCTCGACAGGCCGGTGGGCCGAGCAGTACTTC. Translated, it gives CASSSTGRWAEQYF.

The genes are TRBV10-1 and TRBJ1-5; D gene ambiguous. The V end was cut by 6 bases, the J end by 4 bases, with 19 bases between. CDR3 length: 16 residues. Germline loops: CDR1 WNHNN, CDR2 SYGVQD (reference sequence). CDR3 sequence: CASRRTFTAINQPQHF. CDR3 DNA sequence: TGCGCCAGCAGGAGGACCTTTACGGCAATAAATCAGCCCCAGCATTTT.

This clone was recorded a few times. The rearrangement links TRBV19 to TRBJ1-4; 7 bases are shared with TRBD1. V trimming: 7 bases; J trimming: 0 bases; junction bases outside the gene matches: 11. Germline loops: CDR1 LNHDA, CDR2 SQIVND (reference sequence). The CDR3 runs to 17 residues. The CDR3 here is CASTDQGVTTTNEKLFF. As DNA, the CDR3 is TGTGCCAGTACCGATCAGGGGGTCACCACAACTAATGAAAAACTGTTTTTT.

The rearrangement joins TRBV19 to TRBJ1-1; D is perhaps TRBD1 (5 bases). V lost 3 bases and J lost 1, with 12 bases in between. Germline assignment: CDR1 LNHDA and CDR2 SQIVND (reference sequence). The CDR3 has 15 residues. CDR3: CASSIPRQGNTEAFF. In DNA, the CDR3 is TGTGCCAGTAGTATCCCCCGGCAGGGGAACACTGAAGCTTTCTTT.

The CDR3 protein is CASSYTRETQYF. The CDR3 DNA reads as TGTGCCAGCAGCTATACCCGGGAGACCCAGTACTTC. The chain combines TRBV11-2 with TRBJ2-5; D gene ambiguous. The germline CDR1 and CDR2 sequences are SGHAT and FQNNGV. V lost 4 bases and J 5 bases, leaving 8 bases between the germline ends. The CDR3 runs to 12 residues. Full variable domain (missing parts from reference TRBV11-2 and TRBJ2-5): EAGVAQSPRYKIIEKRQSVAFWCNPISGHATLYWYQQILGQGPKLLIQFQNNGVVDDSQLPKDRFSAERLKGVDSTLKIQPAKLEDSAVYLCASSYTRETQYFGPGTRLLVL.

This clone was seen just once. DNA for the CDR3: TGTGCCAGCAGTTTATCGGAGATTAGCAATCAGCCCCAGCATTTT. This translates into CASSLSEISNQPQHF. This chain connects TRBV28 to TRBJ1-5; D unresolved. The CDR3 consists of 15 residues. CDR1 MDHEN and CDR2 SYDVKM come from the germline V gene. Trimming cost V 1 base and J 0 bases, with 7 bases left between them. Supplemented by reference TRBV28 and TRBJ1-5, the full variable domain reads DVKVTQSSRYLVKRTGEKVFLECVQDMDHENMFWYRQDPGLGLRLIYFSYDVKMKEKGDIPEGYSVSREKKERFSLILESASTNQTSMYLCASSLSEISNQPQHFGDGTRLSIL.

This chain joins TRBV5-1 and TRBJ2-4; TRBD1 matches 12 bases. The germline V gene encodes CDR1 SGHRS and CDR2 YFSETQ. V lost 4 bases to trimming and J lost 9 bases; unmatched junction nucleotides: 5. The CDR3 contains 14 residues. The CDR3 sequence: CASSVGQGASIQYF. CDR3 in DNA: TGCGCCAGCAGCGTGGGACAGGGGGCAAGCATTCAGTACTTC.

This clone has just one count. The J gene is TRBJ1-3, the V gene TRBV19, with 7 bases matching TRBD1. Germline values: CDR1 LNHDA, CDR2 SQIVND (reference sequence). The CDR3 has 16 amino acids. The V and J ends lost 2 bases and 2 bases, in that order; junction bases with no gene match: 6. CDR3 coding DNA: TGTGCCAGTAGTATAAGGGCAGGGGGAACTGGAAACACCATATATTTT. Amino acids: CASSIRAGGTGNTIYF.

V gene TRBV30 combines with J gene TRBJ2-1; D perhaps matches TRBD2 (5 bases). Trimming removed 2 bases from V and 12 bases from J, with 11 bases in between. Germline V gene data show CDR1 as GTSNPN and CDR2 as SVGIG (reference sequence). This CDR3 spans 11 amino acids. CDR3 DNA sequence: TGTGCCTGGAGTCCGGACTCAGCGCAGTTCTTC. This sequence encodes CAWSPDSAQFF.

The rearrangement links TRBV18 to TRBJ2-7; 8 positions agree with TRBD2. CDR3 size: 14 residues. The germline V gene has CDR1 KGHSH and CDR2 LQKENI. With V trimmed by 8 bases and J by 4 bases, 10 bases remained unmatched. CDR3 sequence: CASHLSGSGYEQYF. CDR3 DNA sequence: TGTGCCAGCCACCTGAGCGGGAGTGGTTACGAGCAGTACTTC.

This chain links TRBV7-2 with TRBJ2-1; tentative D call: TRBD2 (7 bases). V lost 2 bases and J 7 bases, leaving 12 bases between the germline ends. CDR3 size: 14 residues. Per the germline V gene, CDR1 is SGHTA and CDR2 is FQGNSA. DNA of the CDR3: TGTGCCAGCAGCTTATGGGGAGGGGGGAATGAGCAGTTCTTC. Translating gives CASSLWGGGNEQFF.

This rearrangement joins TRBV18 to TRBJ2-1; D unclear. The CDR3 runs to 12 residues. V lost 6 bases and J 8 bases, leaving 11 bases between the germline ends. The germline gives CDR1 KGHSH, CDR2 LQKENI. In DNA, the CDR3 is TGTGCCAGCTCTCCGGGCGAGTATGAGCAGTTCTTC. Translated, it gives CASSPGEYEQFF.

The chain couples TRBV13 to TRBJ1-3; perhaps TRBD1 as D (5 bases). CDR3 size: 15 residues. The germline V and J ends were trimmed by 8 bases and 0 bases, with 14 bases remaining between them. Per the germline V gene, CDR1 is PRHDT and CDR2 is FYEKMQ (reference sequence). This chain's CDR3 is CASSRGAFSGNTIYF. Here the CDR3 DNA reads TGTGCCAGCTCCCGAGGGGCCTTCTCTGGAAACACCATATATTTT. Using reference TRBV13 and TRBJ1-3 for the parts outside the CDR3, the full variable domain is AAGVIQSPRHLIKEKRETATLKCYPIPRHDTVYWYQQGPGQDPQFLISFYEKMQSDKGSIPDRFSAQQFSDYHSELNMSSLELGDSALYFCASSRGAFSGNTIYFGEGSWLTVV.

CDR3 nucleotides: TGTGCCAGCAGCCGGATATACGGACTGAGCAATCAGCCCCAGCATTTT. Residues: CASSRIYGLSNQPQHF. The chain recombines TRBV5-8 with TRBJ1-5; D is unresolved. V lost 4 bases to trimming and J lost 1 base, with 15 bases between them. The CDR3 runs 16 residues. Germline V gene data show CDR1 as SGHTS and CDR2 as YDEGEE. Full variable domain (rest looked up from reference TRBV5-8 and TRBJ1-5): EAGVTQSPTHLIKTRGQQATLRCSPISGHTSVYWYQQALGLGLQFLLWYDEGEERNRGNFPPRFSGRQFPNYSSELNVNALELEDSALYLCASSRIYGLSNQPQHFGDGTRLSIL.

This clone turned up a few times. The chain carries TRBV7-9 and TRBJ1-4; weak D call: TRBD1 (5 bases). Deletions cut 1 base from V and 6 bases from J, with 12 bases between. The germline gives CDR1 SEHNR, CDR2 FQNEAQ (reference sequence). The CDR3 is 15 residues long. CDR3 bases: TGTGCCAGCAGCTTAGGGGAGTCGGGGGATGAAAAACTGTTTTTT. This sequence encodes CASSLGESGDEKLFF.

The J gene is TRBJ1-2, the V gene TRBV30, with D unresolved. The germline V and J ends were trimmed by 3 bases and 3 bases, with 17 bases remaining between them. The CDR3 extends over 15 amino acids. CDR1 and CDR2 (germline): GTSNPN, SVGIG (reference sequence). CDR3 sequence (DNA): TGTGCCTGGAGCCCAGCCTTCACTGGAGACTATGGCTACACCTTC. Translated: CAWSPAFTGDYGYTF.

V is TRBV5-4 and J is TRBJ2-2; D is unresolved. Germline V lookup: CDR1 SGHNT, CDR2 YYREEE (reference sequence). The CDR3 contains 15 residues. The V end lost 0 bases, the J end lost 0 bases, and 6 bases lay between the germline ends. CDR3: CASSLGRPNTGELFF. Here the CDR3 DNA reads TGTGCCAGCAGCTTGGGACGACCGAACACCGGGGAGCTGTTTTTT.

Worth noting for this clone: Other nucleotide sequences in the sample specify the same CDR3. This sequence joins TRBV5-1 and TRBJ1-1, with 7 bases identical to TRBD1. Looked up from germline, CDR1 is SGHRS and CDR2 is YFSETQ. The CDR3 spans 12 residues. V gave up 5 bases and J gave up 4 bases; unmatched junction bases: 2. This CDR3 reads CASSSGGTEAFF. DNA for the CDR3: TGCGCCAGCAGTTCAGGGGGCACTGAAGCTTTCTTT. Filled out from reference TRBV5-1 and TRBJ1-1, the complete variable domain reads KAGVTQTPRYLIKTRGQQVTLSCSPISGHRSVSWYQQTPGQGLQFLFEYFSETQRNKGNFPGRFSGRQFSNSRSEMNVSTLELGDSALYLCASSSGGTEAFFGQGTRLTVV.

The V call is TRBV30, the J call TRBJ1-5, with TRBD1 matching over 7 bases. The CDR3 extends over 15 amino acids. Germline V gives CDR1 GTSNPN, CDR2 SVGIG (reference sequence). V lost 1 base to trimming and J lost 2 bases; unmatched junction nucleotides: 5. CDR3 sequence: CAWSGGGRGNQPQHF. As DNA, the CDR3 is TGTGCCTGGAGTGGAGGGGGCAGGGGCAATCAGCCCCAGCATTTT. The complete variable domain, with remaining parts taken from reference TRBV30 and TRBJ1-5, reads SQTIHQWPATLVQPVGSPLSLECTVEGTSNPNLYWYRQAAGRGLQLLFYSVGIGQISSEVPQNLSASRPQDRQFILSSKKLLLSDSGFYLCAWSGGGRGNQPQHFGDGTRLSIL.

A word on this clone: This sample also contains other DNA sequences that code for the same CDR3. This chain links TRBV2 with TRBJ2-7, with 12 positions matching TRBD2. CDR1 is SNHLY and CDR2 is FYNNEI in the germline V gene. After removal of 5 bases from V and 2 bases from J, the junction contained 1 base not matched to a gene. The CDR3 length is 14 residues. CDR3 sequence (DNA): TGTGCCAGCAGTCGGACTAGCGGGGCCTACGAGCAGTACTTC. Translated: CASSRTSGAYEQYF.

The rearrangement joins TRBV4-1 to TRBJ1-1, with unresolved D. The CDR3 contains 18 residues. V shed 1 base and J shed 5 bases, with 23 bases lying between them. Per the germline V gene, CDR1 is MGHRA and CDR2 is YSYEKL. CDR3: CASSQGPARVEVGTEAFF. CDR3 nucleotide sequence: TGCGCCAGCAGCCAAGGACCTGCGAGGGTGGAGGTTGGGACTGAAGCTTTCTTT.